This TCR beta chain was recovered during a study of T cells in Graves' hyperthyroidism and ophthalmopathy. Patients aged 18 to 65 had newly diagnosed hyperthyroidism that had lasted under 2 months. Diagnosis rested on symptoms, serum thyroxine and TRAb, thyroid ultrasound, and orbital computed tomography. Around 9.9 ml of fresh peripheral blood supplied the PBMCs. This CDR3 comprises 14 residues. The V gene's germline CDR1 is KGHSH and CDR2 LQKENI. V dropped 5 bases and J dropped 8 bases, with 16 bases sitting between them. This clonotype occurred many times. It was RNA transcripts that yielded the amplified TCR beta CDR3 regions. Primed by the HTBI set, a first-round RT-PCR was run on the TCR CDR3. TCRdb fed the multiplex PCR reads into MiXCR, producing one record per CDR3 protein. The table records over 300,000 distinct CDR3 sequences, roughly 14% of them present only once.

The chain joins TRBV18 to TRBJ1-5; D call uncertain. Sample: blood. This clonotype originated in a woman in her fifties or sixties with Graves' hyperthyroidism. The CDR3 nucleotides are TGTGCCAGCTCATCAGGATACCGAGATAAGCCCCAGCATTTT. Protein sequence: CASSSGYRDKPQHF.